This is a list of T cell receptor beta chains from one sample in a study of spatial heterogeneity in lung cancer. TCRdb re-derived calls from the 5' RACE reads in MiXCR, one entry per CDR3 protein. The table has 20,000 to 25,000 distinct CDR3 sequences, over 2.5% seen once. The sample consisted of lung tumor tissue, taken at surgery. The source of these receptors is a male donor with early-stage non-small cell lung cancer. The CDR3 runs from the conserved cysteine through the conserved F or W. The order of the fields is CDR3 length, V gene, J gene, CDR3 protein.

15,TRBV27,TRBJ1-2,CASADIDANDYGYTF
11,TRBV10-2,TRBJ2-7,CASSLSIEQYF
14,TRBV27,TRBJ2-7,CASRLQESSYEQYF
13,TRBV4-1,TRBJ2-7,CASSHGRNYEQYF
14,TRBV29-1,TRBJ2-7,CSVGQPAGVSEQYF
18,TRBV4-3,TRBJ2-7,CASSQEIPSAGAFYEQYF
14,TRBV29-1,TRBJ1-1,CSVDQGQSNTEAFF
11,TRBV20-1,TRBJ2-3,CSAAKTDTQYF
14,TRBV7-3,TRBJ2-2,CASSLTKGTGELFF
14,TRBV5-1,TRBJ1-3,CASSPMVSGNTIYF
19,TRBV7-3,TRBJ2-2,CASSLRGSGRNFNTGELFF
16,TRBV14,TRBJ2-5,CASSQDRGGIQETQYF
15,TRBV29-1,TRBJ2-1,CSVVLGTPPYNEQFF
13,TRBV14,TRBJ2-7,CASSPTGSYEQYF
17,TRBV7-9,TRBJ1-1,CASSRSAYRESWTEAFF
16,TRBV27,TRBJ2-1,CASSLFGGGSYNEQFF
14,TRBV7-9,TRBJ1-2,CASSVGGAEGGYTF